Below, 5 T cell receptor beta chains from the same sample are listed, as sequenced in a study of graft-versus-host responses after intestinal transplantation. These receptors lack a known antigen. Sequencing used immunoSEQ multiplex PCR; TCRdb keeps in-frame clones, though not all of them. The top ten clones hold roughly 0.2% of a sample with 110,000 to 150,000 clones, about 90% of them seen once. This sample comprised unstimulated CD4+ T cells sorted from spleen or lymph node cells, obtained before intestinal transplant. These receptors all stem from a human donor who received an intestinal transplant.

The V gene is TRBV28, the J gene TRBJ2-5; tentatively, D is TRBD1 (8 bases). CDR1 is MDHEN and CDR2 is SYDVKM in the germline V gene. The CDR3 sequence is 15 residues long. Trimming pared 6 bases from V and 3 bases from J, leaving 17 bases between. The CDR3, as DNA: TGTGCCAGCAGGTGGACAGGGAGGGGGGAAGAGACCCAGTACTTC. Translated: CASRWTGRGEETQYF.

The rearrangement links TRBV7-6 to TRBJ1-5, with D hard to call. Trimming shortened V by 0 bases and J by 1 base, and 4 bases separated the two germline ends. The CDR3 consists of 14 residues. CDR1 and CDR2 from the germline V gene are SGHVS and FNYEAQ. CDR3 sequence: CASSLAMSNQPQHF. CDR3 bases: TGTGCCAGCAGCTTAGCTATGAGCAATCAGCCCCAGCATTTT.

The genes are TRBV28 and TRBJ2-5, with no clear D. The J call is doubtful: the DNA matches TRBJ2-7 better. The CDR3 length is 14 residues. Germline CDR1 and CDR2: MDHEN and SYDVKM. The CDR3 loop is CASSLAGGRYEQYF. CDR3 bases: TGTGCCAGCAGCCTCGCAGGTGGGCGATACGAGCAGTACTTC.

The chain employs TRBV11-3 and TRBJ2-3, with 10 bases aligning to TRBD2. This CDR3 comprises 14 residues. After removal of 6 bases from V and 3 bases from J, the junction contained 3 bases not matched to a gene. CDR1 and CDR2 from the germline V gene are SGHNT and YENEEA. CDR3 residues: CASSPGLATDTQYF. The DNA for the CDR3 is TGTGCCAGCAGTCCGGGACTAGCGACAGATACGCAGTATTTT.

The CDR3 is CASSDSTLNTEAFF. For the CDR3, the DNA is TGTGCCAGCAGTGATTCCACCCTGAACACTGAAGCTTTCTTT. This chain joins TRBV2 and TRBJ1-1; D gene unclear. This CDR3 comprises 14 residues. The germline V gene encodes CDR1 SNHLY and CDR2 FYNNEI. V was pared by 3 bases and J by 0 bases, with 8 bases between.